The clone carrying this T cell receptor (beta chain) was found a few times. Its target is unknown. This record comes from a study of cytomegalovirus exposure and HLA in healthy donors. Profiled with immunoSEQ multiplex PCR; TCRdb holds only in-frame clones, not every one. The sample lists about 140,000 clones, about 80% occurring once. This CDR3 region has 14 residues. Germline loops: CDR1 SGHTA, CDR2 FQGNSA. V dropped 5 bases and J dropped 2 bases, with 12 bases sitting between them. The study's findings and limits: The study labeled 150 to 200 TCR beta chains cytomegalovirus-associated.

This TCR came from a man younger than 40 in good health and CMV-seropositive. The chain has TRBV7-2 and TRBJ1-1; tentatively, D is TRBD1 (5 bases). Sequences were obtained from PBMCs. CDR3 loop: CASSLDTVNTEAFF. The CDR3 region has the DNA TGTGCCAGCAGCCTGGACACCGTAAACACTGAAGCTTTCTTT.